The entry below describes one T cell receptor (beta chain). The authors' processing: Estimation of nucleated cell counts was performed using reference gene primer amplification. Here immunoSEQ multiplex PCR was the method, and the copy in TCRdb shows in-frame clones only, minus some. For V, J and clone size, that table is used; D and trimming come from the DNA. Among roughly 250,000 clones, 70% to 90% were seen once, and the ten largest hold about 2.1%. This CDR3 has 15 residues. CDR1 SGHDN and CDR2 FVKESK come from the germline V gene. Germline trimming cut 1 base from V and 3 bases from J; bases unmatched to any gene: 1. The entry originates in a study of blood T cell repertoires in COVID-19. Across the whole study: Samples came from the United States, Italy and Spain, spanning acute and convalescent COVID-19. The cDNA or gDNA used as material had been derived from T cells, B-cell-depleted T cells, or PBMCs.

V and J are TRBV14 and TRBJ1-3; 9 bases line up with TRBD1. Sequencing was performed on peripheral blood. The sequence was collected from a woman aged 45-59 years with acute or convalescent COVID-19. CDR3 residues: CASSQGTGDGNTIYF. DNA of the CDR3: TGTGCCAGCAGCCAAGGGACAGGGGATGGAAACACCATATATTTT.